This entry describes one T cell receptor beta chain. The antigen is not known. These data belong to a study of cytomegalovirus exposure and HLA in healthy donors. The donors were in the 120-subject validation cohort, distinct from the approximately 730-subject first cohort. The method was immunoSEQ multiplex PCR; TCRdb's version includes in-frame clones alone and lacks a portion of them. This table holds 110,000 to 150,000 clones, 80% to 90% found once. Study-wide points: It was reported that the classifier diagnosed cytomegalovirus status with high specificity and sensitivity in both the original and validation cohorts. It was confirmed in vitro that a few of the CMV-associated chains were specific for CMV antigens. Cytomegalovirus association was assigned to about 150 TCR beta chains.

V gave up 3 bases and J gave up 3 bases; unmatched junction bases: 5. The germline V gene encodes CDR1 MDHEN and CDR2 SYDVKM. The CDR3 covers 14 residues. The sample consisted of PBMCs. The V gene is TRBV28, the J gene TRBJ2-7; 7 bases map to TRBD2. The source of this sequence is a woman aged 18-35 years in good health and CMV-seropositive. The CDR3 DNA is TGTGCCAGCAGTTTCGCGGGAGTGAACTACGAGCAGTACTTC. Translating it yields CASSFAGVNYEQYF.